This T cell receptor (beta chain) comes out of a study of blood T cell repertoires in COVID-19. In the study overall: From the United States, Italy and Spain came samples of acute and convalescent COVID-19. T cells, B-cell-depleted T cells, or PBMCs supplied cDNA or gDNA.

This clone was seen a handful of times. Germline CDR1 SGHKS, CDR2 YYEKEE (reference sequence). CDR3 length: 11 residues. V shed 6 bases and J shed 9 bases, with 12 bases lying between them. Authors' data handling: Counts of nucleated cells, estimated from reference gene primer amplification, were obtained. This table comes from immunoSEQ multiplex PCR, and its TCRdb copy is limited to in-frame clones, with some not included. D and trimming were read from the DNA, whereas the V and J calls and clone size are those reported in that table. The sample contains a few hundred thousand clones, about 85% of which appear only once.

The TCR comes from a man aged 25-45 years who had recovered from COVID-19. The sample was peripheral blood. The genes are TRBV5-5 and TRBJ1-2; D unresolved. The chain's CDR3 is CASIFGGSYTF. As DNA, the CDR3 is TGTGCCAGCATTTTCGGAGGAAGCTACACCTTC.